This entry lists 6 T cell receptor beta chains sequenced from one sample in a study of T-cell memory formation after mild COVID-19. TCRdb re-derived calls from the 5' RACE reads in MiXCR, one entry per CDR3 protein. The sample yields about 160,000 distinct CDR3 sequences, roughly 31% seen once. The sample taken for sequencing was PBMCs or a T cell subset sorted from them (not recorded which). These TCRs come from an adult woman who had mild COVID-19 (a few samples of this study predate the infection). Cell type and time point are not known.

This clonotype was counted between two and nine times. The chain links TRBV29-1 to TRBJ2-2; unclear D gene. CDR3 length: 13 residues. CDR1 is SQVTM, CDR2 ANQGSEA, per germline. V was pared by 3 bases and J by 1 base, with 6 bases between. The CDR3: CSVDYGNTGELFF. The CDR3 bases are TGCAGCGTTGATTACGGGAACACCGGGGAGCTGTTTTTT.

J is TRBJ2-7 and V is TRBV9; the D gene is possibly TRBD2 (5 bases). Trimming stripped 0 bases from V and 3 bases from J, with 10 bases between. CDR1 and CDR2 from the germline V gene are SGDLS and YYNGEE. The length of the CDR3 is 14 residues. CDR3 residues: CASSVDLASYEQYF. CDR3 DNA: TGTGCCAGCAGCGTAGATCTAGCTAGCTACGAGCAGTACTTC.

This clonotype appeared a few times. This chain connects TRBV7-9 to TRBJ2-2; D unclear. This CDR3 has 14 amino acids. Trimming removed 0 bases from V and 6 bases from J, with 8 bases in between. Germline CDR1 reads SEHNR; CDR2 reads FQNEAQ (reference sequence). CDR3 DNA sequence: TGTGCCAGCAGCTTAGCAGGGAAGCCCGGGGAGCTGTTTTTT. This translates into CASSLAGKPGELFF.

This rearrangement joins TRBV20-1 to TRBJ1-2; D possibly corresponds to TRBD1 (5 bases). V lost 5 bases and J 1 base, leaving 8 bases between the germline ends. Germline V gives CDR1 DFQATT, CDR2 SNEGSKA (reference sequence). The CDR3 has 12 amino acids. The CDR3 nucleotides are TGCAGTGCTGCGACAGTTAACTATGGCTACACCTTC. Translation: CSAATVNYGYTF.

The rearrangement uses TRBV14 and TRBJ2-2; D call uncertain. Germline CDR1 SGHDN, CDR2 FVKESK. CDR3 length equals 13 residues. V lost 5 bases and J lost 6, with 10 bases in between. CDR3: CASSSDPPGELFF. CDR3 sequence (DNA): TGTGCCAGCAGCTCTGACCCGCCCGGGGAGCTGTTTTTT.

This clonotype was seen only a few times. This rearrangement joins TRBV5-5 to TRBJ2-5; TRBD2 might be the D (6 bases). This CDR3 has 14 residues. The V and J ends lost 3 bases and 2 bases respectively, with 11 bases between them. Germline V gives CDR1 SGHKS, CDR2 YYEKEE (reference sequence). CDR3 protein: CASSSPRGQETQYF. The CDR3 nucleotides read TGTGCCAGCAGCTCACCCCGGGGGCAAGAGACCCAGTACTTC.